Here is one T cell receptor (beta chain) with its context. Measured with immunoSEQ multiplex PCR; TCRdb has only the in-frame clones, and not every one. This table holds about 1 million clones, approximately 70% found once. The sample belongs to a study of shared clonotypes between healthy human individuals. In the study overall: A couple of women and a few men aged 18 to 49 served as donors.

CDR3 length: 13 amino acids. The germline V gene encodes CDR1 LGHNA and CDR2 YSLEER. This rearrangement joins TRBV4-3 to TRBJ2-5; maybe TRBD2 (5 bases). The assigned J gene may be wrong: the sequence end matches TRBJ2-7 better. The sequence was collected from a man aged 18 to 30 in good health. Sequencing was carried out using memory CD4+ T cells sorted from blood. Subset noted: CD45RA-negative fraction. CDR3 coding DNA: TGCGCCAGCAGCCCTAGGACTGGCTACGAGCAGTACTTC. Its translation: CASSPRTGYEQYF.